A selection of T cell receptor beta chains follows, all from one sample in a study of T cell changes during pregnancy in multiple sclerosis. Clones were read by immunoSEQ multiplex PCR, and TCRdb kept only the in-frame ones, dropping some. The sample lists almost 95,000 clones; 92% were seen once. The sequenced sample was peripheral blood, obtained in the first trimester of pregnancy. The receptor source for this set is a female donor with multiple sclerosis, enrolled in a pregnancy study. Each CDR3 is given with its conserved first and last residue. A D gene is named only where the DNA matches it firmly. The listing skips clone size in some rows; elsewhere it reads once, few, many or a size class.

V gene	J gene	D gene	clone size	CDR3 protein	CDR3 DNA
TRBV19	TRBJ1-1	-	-	CASSIPSLVNTEAFF	TGTGCCAGTAGTATCCCGTCCCTTGTGAACACTGAAGCTTTCTTT
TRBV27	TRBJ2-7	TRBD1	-	CASSLSFRTGGNYEQYF	TGTGCCAGCAGTTTATCTTTCAGGACAGGGGGGAACTACGAGCAGTACTTC
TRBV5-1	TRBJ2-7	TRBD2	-	CASSFGLVERDEQYF	TGCGCCAGCAGCTTCGGACTAGTCGAACGCGACGAGCAGTACTTC
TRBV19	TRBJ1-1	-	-	CASSPLSSTEAFF	TGTGCCAGTAGCCCTTTGAGCTCCACTGAAGCTTTCTTT
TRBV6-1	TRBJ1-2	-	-	CASSVDRANYGYTF	TGTGCCAGCAGTGTAGACAGAGCTAACTATGGCTACACCTTC
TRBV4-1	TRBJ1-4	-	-	CASSQDPGNNEKLFF	TGCGCCAGCAGCCAAGACCCGGGGAATAATGAAAAACTGTTTTTT
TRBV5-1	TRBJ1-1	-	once	CASSFGTPNTEAFF	TGCGCCAGCAGCTTCGGGACACCGAACACTGAAGCTTTCTTT
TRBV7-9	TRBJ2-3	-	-	CASSLDRTDTQYF	TGTGCCAGCAGCTTAGACAGGACAGATACGCAGTATTTT
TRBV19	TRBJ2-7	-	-	CASTGSHYEQYF	TGTGCCAGTACCGGGTCCCACTACGAGCAGTACTTC
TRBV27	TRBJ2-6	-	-	CASGLLSGRTDSISGANVLTF	TGTGCCAGCGGACTCTTGTCGGGCAGGACGGATAGCATCTCTGGGGCCAACGTCCTGACTTTC
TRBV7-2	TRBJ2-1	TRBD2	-	CASSSDAGVYNEQFF	TGTGCCAGCAGCTCGGACGCGGGAGTCTACAATGAGCAGTTCTTC
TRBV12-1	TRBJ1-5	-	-	CASSFEAGQDQPQHF	TGTGCCAGCAGCTTTGAAGCAGGGCAAGATCAGCCCCAGCATTTT
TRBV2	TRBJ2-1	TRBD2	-	CASSEANRRGTSVLNEQFF	TGTGCCAGCAGTGAAGCTAACCGCCGTGGGACTAGCGTTCTCAATGAGCAGTTCTTC
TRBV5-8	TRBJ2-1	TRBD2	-	CASSLGLAGVFNEQFF	TGTGCCAGCAGCTTGGGACTAGCGGGAGTTTTTAATGAGCAGTTCTTC
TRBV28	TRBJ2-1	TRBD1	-	CASTIGTGNIYNEQFF	TGTGCCAGCACGATCGGGACAGGGAACATCTACAATGAGCAGTTCTTC
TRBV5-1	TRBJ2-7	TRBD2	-	CASSLDGGSVDEQYF	TGCGCCAGCAGCTTGGATGGCGGGAGCGTGGACGAGCAGTACTTC
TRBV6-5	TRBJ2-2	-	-	CASSYRQPNTGELFF	TGTGCCAGCAGTTATAGACAGCCGAACACCGGGGAGCTGTTTTTT
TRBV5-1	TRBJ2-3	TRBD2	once	CASSLERGGTDTQYF	TGCGCCAGCAGCTTGGAGCGGGGAGGGACAGATACGCAGTATTTT
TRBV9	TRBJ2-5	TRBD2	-	CASSPGGSDSETQYF	TGTGCCAGCAGCCCAGGCGGGAGTGACTCGGAGACCCAGTACTTC
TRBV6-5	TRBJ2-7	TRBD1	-	CASSYGTGTYEQYF	TGTGCCAGCAGTTACGGGACAGGGACCTACGAGCAGTACTTC
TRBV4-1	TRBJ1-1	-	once	CASSHPDRNTEAFF	TGCGCCAGCAGCCATCCGGACAGGAACACTGAAGCTTTCTTT
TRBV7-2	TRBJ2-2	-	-	CASSLAYRAGELFF	TGTGCCAGCAGCTTAGCTTACAGAGCCGGGGAGCTGTTTTTT
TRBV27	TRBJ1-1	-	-	CASSVHMNTEAFF	TGTGCCAGCAGTGTGCACATGAACACTGAAGCTTTCTTT
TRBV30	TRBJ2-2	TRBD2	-	CAWSPRTSGRPNPGELFF	TGTGCCTGGAGTCCCCGGACTAGCGGGAGACCTAACCCCGGGGAGCTGTTTTTT
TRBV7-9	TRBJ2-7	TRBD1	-	CASSRQGTSSYEQYF	TGTGCCAGCAGCCGACAGGGGACCAGCTCCTACGAGCAGTACTTC
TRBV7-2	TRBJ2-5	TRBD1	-	CASSSYRGSLETQYF	TGTGCCAGCAGCTCATACAGGGGGAGCTTGGAGACCCAGTACTTC
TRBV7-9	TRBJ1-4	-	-	CASSLGRRLDEKLFF	TGTGCCAGCAGCTTGGGAAGGAGGTTGGATGAAAAACTGTTTTTT
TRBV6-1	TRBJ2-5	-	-	CASSEEGGPQETQYF	TGTGCCAGCAGTGAAGAGGGGGGGCCCCAAGAGACCCAGTACTTC
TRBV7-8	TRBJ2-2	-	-	CASSLVRGGELFF	TGTGCCAGCAGCTTGGTCAGGGGCGGGGAGCTGTTTTTT
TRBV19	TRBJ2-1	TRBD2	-	CASSATTSGYNEQFF	TGTGCCAGTAGTGCAACGACTAGCGGTTACAATGAGCAGTTCTTC
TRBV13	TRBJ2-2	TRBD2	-	CASSSGTAGLAGPANTGELFF	TGTGCCAGCAGCTCCGGGACAGCGGGACTAGCGGGACCGGCGAACACCGGGGAGCTGTTTTTT
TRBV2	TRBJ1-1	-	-	CASSAQMNTEAFF	TGTGCCAGCAGTGCCCAGATGAACACTGAAGCTTTCTTT
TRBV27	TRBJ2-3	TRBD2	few	CASSLLGGDYITDTQYF	TGTGCCAGCAGTCTCTTGGGAGGGGACTATATCACAGATACGCAGTATTTT
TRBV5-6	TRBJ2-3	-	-	CASSPGTPFYWDTQYF	TGTGCCAGCAGCCCAGGGACTCCCTTCTACTGGGATACGCAGTATTTT
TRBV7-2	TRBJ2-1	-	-	CASSQNHLRAMQFF	TGTGCCAGCAGCCAAAATCACCTCAGGGCGATGCAGTTCTTC
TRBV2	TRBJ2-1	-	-	CASSREFGNNEQFF	TGTGCCAGCAGCCGGGAGTTCGGCAACAATGAGCAGTTCTTC
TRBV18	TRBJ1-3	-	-	CASSPPQEGNTIYF	TGTGCCAGCTCACCTCCACAGGAAGGAAACACCATATATTTT
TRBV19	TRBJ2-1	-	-	CASRIPGVNEQFF	TGTGCCAGCCGGATCCCGGGGGTCAATGAGCAGTTCTTC
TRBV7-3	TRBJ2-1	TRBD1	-	CASSSYYRGEQFF	TGTGCCAGCAGCTCTTACTACAGGGGTGAGCAGTTCTTC
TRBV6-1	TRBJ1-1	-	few	CASSEALGQNTEAFF	TGTGCCAGCAGTGAAGCCCTAGGACAGAACACTGAAGCTTTCTTT
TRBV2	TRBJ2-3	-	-	CASESDTQYF	TGTGCCAGCGAGTCCGATACGCAGTATTTT
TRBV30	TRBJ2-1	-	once	CAWTGVSSYNEQFF	TGTGCCTGGACAGGGGTGAGCTCCTACAATGAGCAGTTCTTC
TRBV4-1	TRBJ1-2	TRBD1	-	CASSQDPQGRDGYTF	TGCGCCAGCAGCCAAGACCCACAGGGGAGAGATGGCTACACCTTC
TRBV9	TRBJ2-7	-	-	CASSAPGYEQYF	TGTGCCAGCAGCGCCCCCGGCTACGAGCAGTACTTC
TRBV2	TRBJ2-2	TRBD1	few	CASSVDRVETGELFF	TGTGCCAGCAGTGTGGACAGGGTCGAAACCGGGGAGCTGTTTTTT
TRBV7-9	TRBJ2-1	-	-	CASSPGEARPYNEQFF	TGTGCCAGCAGCCCTGGGGAGGCTAGGCCGTACAATGAGCAGTTCTTC
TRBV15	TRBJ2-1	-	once	CATSRDRQRALNEQFF	TGTGCCACCAGCAGAGATCGGCAGCGGGCTCTCAATGAGCAGTTCTTC
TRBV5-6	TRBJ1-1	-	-	CASSLIETNTEAFF	TGTGCCAGCAGCTTAATAGAAACGAACACTGAAGCTTTCTTT
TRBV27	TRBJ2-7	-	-	CASTSLGTGPYEQYF	TGTGCCAGCACCTCCTTAGGGACTGGTCCCTACGAGCAGTACTTC
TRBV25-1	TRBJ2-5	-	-	CASSAGDGDQETQYF	TGTGCCAGCAGTGCAGGGGATGGGGACCAAGAGACCCAGTACTTC
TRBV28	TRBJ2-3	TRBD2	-	CASSSTLARHTDTQYF	TGTGCCAGCAGTTCGACACTAGCGCGTCACACAGATACGCAGTATTTT
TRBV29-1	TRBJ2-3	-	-	CSVARTLSTDTQYF	TGCAGCGTTGCGAGGACACTATCCACAGATACGCAGTATTTT
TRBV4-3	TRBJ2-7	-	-	CASSQGLAYEQYF	TGCGCCAGCAGCCAAGGACTGGCCTACGAGCAGTACTTC
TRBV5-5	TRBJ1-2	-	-	CASSPVPGVGATF	TGTGCCAGCAGCCCAGTTCCCGGGGTTGGAGCCACCTTC
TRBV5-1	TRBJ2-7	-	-	CASSPAPDRSYEQYF	TGCGCCAGCAGCCCTGCCCCCGACAGAAGCTACGAGCAGTACTTC
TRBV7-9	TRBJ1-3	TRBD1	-	CASSSLPFGQGENTIYF	TGTGCCAGCAGCTCCTTACCTTTTGGACAGGGGGAGAACACCATATATTTT
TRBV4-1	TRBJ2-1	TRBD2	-	CASSVSPSGYNEQFF	TGCGCCAGCAGCGTGTCCCCTAGCGGATACAATGAGCAGTTCTTC
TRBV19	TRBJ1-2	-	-	CASSMSTPGGYTF	TGTGCCAGTAGTATGTCCACCCCCGGTGGCTACACCTTC